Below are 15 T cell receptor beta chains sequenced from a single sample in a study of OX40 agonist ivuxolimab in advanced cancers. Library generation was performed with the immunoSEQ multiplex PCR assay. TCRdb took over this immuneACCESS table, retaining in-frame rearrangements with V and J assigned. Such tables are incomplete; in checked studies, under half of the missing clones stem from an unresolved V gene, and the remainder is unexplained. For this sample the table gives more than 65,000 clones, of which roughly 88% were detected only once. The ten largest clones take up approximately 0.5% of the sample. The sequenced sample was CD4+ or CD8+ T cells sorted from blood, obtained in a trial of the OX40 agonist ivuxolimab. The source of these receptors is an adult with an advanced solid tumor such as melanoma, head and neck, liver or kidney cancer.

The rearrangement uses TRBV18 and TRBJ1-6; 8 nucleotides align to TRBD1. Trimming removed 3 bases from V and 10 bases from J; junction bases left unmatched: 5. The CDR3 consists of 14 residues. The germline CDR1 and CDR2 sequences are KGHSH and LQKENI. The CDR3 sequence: CASSPDRGGSPLHF. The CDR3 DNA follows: TGTGCCAGCTCACCTGACAGGGGTGGGTCACCCCTCCACTTT.

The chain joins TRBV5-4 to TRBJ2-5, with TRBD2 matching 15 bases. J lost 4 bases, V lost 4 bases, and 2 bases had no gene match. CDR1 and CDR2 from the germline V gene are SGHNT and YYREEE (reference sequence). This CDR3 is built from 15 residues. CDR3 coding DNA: TGTGCCAGCAGCGGGGGACTAGCGGGGGGAGAGACCCAGTACTTC. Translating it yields CASSGGLAGGETQYF. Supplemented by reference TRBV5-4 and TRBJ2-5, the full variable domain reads ETGVTQSPTHLIKTRGQQVTLRCSSQSGHNTVSWYQQALGQGPQFIFQYYREEENGRGNFPPRFSGLQFPNYSSELNVNALELDDSALYLCASSGGLAGGETQYFGPGTRLLVL.

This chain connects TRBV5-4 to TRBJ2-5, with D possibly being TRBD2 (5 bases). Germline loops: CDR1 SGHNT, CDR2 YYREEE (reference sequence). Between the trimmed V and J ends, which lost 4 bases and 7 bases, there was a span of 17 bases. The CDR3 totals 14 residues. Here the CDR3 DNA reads TGTGCCAGCAGCCCGCCCGGGATCCCGGGGACCCAGTACTTC. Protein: CASSPPGIPGTQYF.

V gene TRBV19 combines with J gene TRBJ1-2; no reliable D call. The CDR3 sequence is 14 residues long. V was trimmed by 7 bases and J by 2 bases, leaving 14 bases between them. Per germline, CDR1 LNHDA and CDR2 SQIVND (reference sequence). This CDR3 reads CASTVYGENYGYTF. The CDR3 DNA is TGTGCCAGTACCGTATATGGGGAAAACTATGGCTACACCTTC.

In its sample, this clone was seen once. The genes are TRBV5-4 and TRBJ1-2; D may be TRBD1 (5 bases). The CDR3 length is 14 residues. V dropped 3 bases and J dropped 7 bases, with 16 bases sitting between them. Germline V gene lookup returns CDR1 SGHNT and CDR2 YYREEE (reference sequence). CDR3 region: CASSSGDRGGGYTF. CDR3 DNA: TGTGCCAGCAGCTCCGGTGACCGGGGGGGTGGCTACACCTTC.

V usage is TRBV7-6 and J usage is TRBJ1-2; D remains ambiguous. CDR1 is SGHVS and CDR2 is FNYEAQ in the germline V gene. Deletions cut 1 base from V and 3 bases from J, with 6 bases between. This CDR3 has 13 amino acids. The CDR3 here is CASSLGTDYGYTF. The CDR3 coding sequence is TGTGCCAGCAGCTTAGGGACGGACTATGGCTACACCTTC. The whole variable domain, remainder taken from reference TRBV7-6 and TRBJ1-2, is GAGVSQSPRYKVTKRGQDVALRCDPISGHVSLYWYRQALGQGPEFLTYFNYEAQQDKSGLPNDRFSAERPEGSISTLTIQRTEQRDSAMYRCASSLGTDYGYTFGSGTRLTVV.

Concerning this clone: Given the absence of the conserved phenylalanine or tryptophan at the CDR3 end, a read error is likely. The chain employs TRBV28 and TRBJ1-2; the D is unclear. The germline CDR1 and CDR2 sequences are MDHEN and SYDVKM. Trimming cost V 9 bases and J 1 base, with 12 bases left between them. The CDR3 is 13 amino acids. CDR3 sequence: CASVKGINYGYTL. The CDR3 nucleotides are TGTGCCAGTGTTAAAGGGATTAACTATGGCTACACCCTC.

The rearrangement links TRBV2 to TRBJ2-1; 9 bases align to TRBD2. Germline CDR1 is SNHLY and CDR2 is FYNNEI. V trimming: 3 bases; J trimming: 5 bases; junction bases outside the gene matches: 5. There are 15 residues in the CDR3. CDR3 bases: TGTGCCAGCAGTGAGCGGGGGGGAAATCACAATGAGCAGTTCTTC. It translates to CASSERGGNHNEQFF.

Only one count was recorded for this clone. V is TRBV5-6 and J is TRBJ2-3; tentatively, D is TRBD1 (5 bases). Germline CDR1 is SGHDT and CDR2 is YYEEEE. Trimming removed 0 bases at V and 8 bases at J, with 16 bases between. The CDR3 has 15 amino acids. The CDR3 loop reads CASSLDPSTVVTQYF. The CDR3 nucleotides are TGTGCCAGCAGCTTGGATCCTTCGACAGTGGTTACGCAGTATTTT. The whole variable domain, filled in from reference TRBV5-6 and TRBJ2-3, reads DAGVTQSPTHLIKTRGQQVTLRCSPKSGHDTVSWYQQALGQGPQFIFQYYEEEERQRGNFPDRFSGHQFPNYSSELNVNALLLGDSALYLCASSLDPSTVVTQYFGPGTRLTVL.

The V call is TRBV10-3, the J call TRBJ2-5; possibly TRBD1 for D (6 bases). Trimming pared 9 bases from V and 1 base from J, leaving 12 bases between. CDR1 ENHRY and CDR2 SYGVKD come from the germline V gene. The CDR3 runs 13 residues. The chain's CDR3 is CAISTRGQETQYF. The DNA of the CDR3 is TGTGCCATTAGCACCAGGGGCCAAGAGACCCAGTACTTC.

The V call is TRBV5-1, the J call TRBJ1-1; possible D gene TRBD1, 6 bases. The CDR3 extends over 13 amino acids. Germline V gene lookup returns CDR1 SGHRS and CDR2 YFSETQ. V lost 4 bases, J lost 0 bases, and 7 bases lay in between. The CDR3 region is CASSGTLNTEAFF. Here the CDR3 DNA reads TGCGCCAGCAGCGGGACACTGAACACTGAAGCTTTCTTT.

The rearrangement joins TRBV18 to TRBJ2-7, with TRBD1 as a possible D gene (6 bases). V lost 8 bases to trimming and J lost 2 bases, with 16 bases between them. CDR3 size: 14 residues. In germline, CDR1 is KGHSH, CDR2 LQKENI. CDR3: CASQGLFGPYEQYF. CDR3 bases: TGTGCCAGCCAGGGGTTATTCGGGCCCTACGAGCAGTACTTC.

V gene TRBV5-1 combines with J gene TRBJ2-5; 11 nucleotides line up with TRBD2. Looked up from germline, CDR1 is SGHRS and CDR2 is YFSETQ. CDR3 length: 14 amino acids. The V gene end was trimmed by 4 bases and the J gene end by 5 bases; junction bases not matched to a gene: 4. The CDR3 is CASSISGGGETQYF. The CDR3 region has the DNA TGCGCCAGCAGCATTAGCGGGGGGGGCGAGACCCAGTACTTC.

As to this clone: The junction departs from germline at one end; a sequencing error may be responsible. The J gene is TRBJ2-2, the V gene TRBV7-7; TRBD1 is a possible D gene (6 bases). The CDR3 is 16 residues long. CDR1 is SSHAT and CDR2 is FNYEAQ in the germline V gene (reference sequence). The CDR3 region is CASSPGDRVYTGELFF. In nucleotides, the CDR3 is TGTGCTAGCAGCCCAGGGGATAGGGTCTACACCGGGGAGCTGTTTTTT.

Written as DNA, the CDR3 is TGTGCCAGCAAAGGGGCAGCTACTTATGGCTACACCTTC. Translation gives CASKGAATYGYTF. The gene calls are TRBV27 and TRBJ1-2; a weak D match, TRBD1 (5 bases). CDR3 length: 13 residues. The ends were cut back, 7 bases at V and 5 bases at J, with 14 bases in the middle. Germline lookup yields CDR1 MNHEY and CDR2 SMNVEV (reference sequence).